These 17 T cell receptor beta chains were sequenced from one sample in a study of graft-versus-host responses after intestinal transplantation. TCRdb keeps only in-frame clones here, not all; method: immunoSEQ multiplex PCR. The table records over 85,000 clones, about nine tenths of them present only once. For these TCRs, the target antigens are not known. This material consisted of unstimulated CD4+ T cells sorted from spleen or lymph node cells, taken before transplant. These receptors came from a human donor who was the organ donor for an intestinal transplant.

The chain uses TRBV18 and TRBJ1-2; 7 bases are shared with TRBD1. CDR1 KGHSH and CDR2 LQKENI come from the germline V gene. The CDR3 covers 16 residues. The J segment lost 4 bases and the V segment lost 3 bases, leaving 11 bases of the junction unmatched. CDR3: CASSPSLDRAGYGYTF. The CDR3 DNA follows: TGTGCCAGCTCACCTAGCCTCGACAGGGCCGGCTATGGCTACACCTTC.

The chain couples TRBV9 to TRBJ1-1, with D possibly TRBD1 on 6 matching bases. The CDR3 sequence is 14 residues long. Trimming took off 0 bases at V and 4 bases at J, with 10 bases between the two ends. The V gene's germline CDR1 is SGDLS and CDR2 YYNGEE. CDR3 coding DNA: TGTGCCAGCAGCGTAGTTGTAGGGGGCACTGAAGCTTTCTTT. Translating gives CASSVVVGGTEAFF.

This chain joins TRBV28 and TRBJ2-4, with a weak D call TRBD1 (5 bases). Trimming took 6 bases from V and 4 from J, leaving 19 bases between them. Germline V gene lookup returns CDR1 MDHEN and CDR2 SYDVKM. The CDR3 contains 16 residues. CDR3 region: CASRGHGPDRKNIQYF. Written as DNA, the CDR3 is TGTGCCAGCAGAGGACATGGTCCAGATAGGAAAAACATTCAGTACTTC.

The chain is built from TRBV10-3 and TRBJ1-6; TRBD1 agrees at 8 bases. This CDR3 has 15 residues. Germline V CDR1 and CDR2: ENHRY, SYGVKD. The V and J ends lost 3 bases and 9 bases, in that order; junction bases with no gene match: 7. The CDR3: CAISDRGRGGSPLHF. DNA for the CDR3: TGTGCCATCAGTGACAGGGGGCGAGGGGGTTCACCCCTCCACTTT.

The V call is TRBV5-1, the J call TRBJ2-3; 8 bases agree with TRBD2. J gave up 3 bases and V 7 bases, and 7 bases lay outside the gene matches. The length of the CDR3 is 14 residues. CDR1 is SGHRS and CDR2 is YFSETQ in the germline V gene. The CDR3 bases are TGCGCCAGCCGTCCGGTAGCGGGGACAGATACGCAGTATTTT. As protein: CASRPVAGTDTQYF. The whole variable domain, remainder taken from reference TRBV5-1 and TRBJ2-3, is KAGVTQTPRYLIKTRGQQVTLSCSPISGHRSVSWYQQTPGQGLQFLFEYFSETQRNKGNFPGRFSGRQFSNSRSEMNVSTLELGDSALYLCASRPVAGTDTQYFGPGTRLTVL.

This chain uses TRBV2 with TRBJ2-5, with TRBD2 matching 7 bases. J was trimmed by 4 bases and V by 8 bases; bases with no gene match: 19. The germline gives CDR1 SNHLY, CDR2 FYNNEI. The CDR3 contains 17 residues. CDR3 protein: CASSPRGGGGGSETQYF. The CDR3 nucleotides read TGTGCCAGCTCCCCGCGGGGTGGGGGGGGAGGGTCAGAGACCCAGTACTTC.

The chain couples TRBV11-2 to TRBJ2-3; no reliable D call. V was pared by 6 bases and J by 6 bases, with 7 bases between. Germline V lookup: CDR1 SGHAT, CDR2 FQNNGV. The CDR3 covers 11 residues. The CDR3 nucleotides are TGTGCCAGCAGTCACGGGGATACGCAGTATTTT. Amino acids: CASSHGDTQYF. Full variable domain (missing parts from reference TRBV11-2 and TRBJ2-3): EAGVAQSPRYKIIEKRQSVAFWCNPISGHATLYWYQQILGQGPKLLIQFQNNGVVDDSQLPKDRFSAERLKGVDSTLKIQPAKLEDSAVYLCASSHGDTQYFGPGTRLTVL.

The chain links TRBV4-1 to TRBJ2-3, with 9 bases aligning to TRBD2. J lost 8 bases, V lost 1 base, and 13 bases had no gene match. Germline V gene lookup returns CDR1 MGHRA and CDR2 YSYEKL. This CDR3 is built from 17 residues. This CDR3 reads CASSQVPAGGAEGTQYF. DNA for the CDR3: TGCGCCAGCAGCCAAGTCCCAGCGGGGGGCGCAGAGGGTACGCAGTATTTT.

The V and J genes are TRBV2 and TRBJ2-5; weak D call: TRBD1 (5 bases). The V end was cut by 5 bases, the J end by 3 bases, with 16 bases between. The CDR3 loop spans 15 amino acids. Germline CDR1 is SNHLY and CDR2 is FYNNEI. The CDR3 here is CASSLVWAGKETQYF. The CDR3 coding sequence is TGTGCCAGCAGTCTGGTCTGGGCAGGGAAAGAGACCCAGTACTTC.

This chain connects TRBV27 to TRBJ2-3; D gene uncertain. The ends were cut back, 2 bases at V and 0 bases at J, with 12 bases in the middle. The germline CDR1 and CDR2 sequences are MNHEY and SMNVEV (reference sequence). The CDR3 totals 16 residues. CDR3 loop: CASSLMPSVSTDTQYF. The DNA for the CDR3 is TGTGCCAGCAGTTTAATGCCTAGTGTTAGCACAGATACGCAGTATTTT.

DNA for the CDR3: TGTGCCAGCAGCTTATTAACTCAGCGGGGGACCTTGAAGACCCAGTACTTC. Its translation: CASSLLTQRGTLKTQYF. This rearrangement joins TRBV7-8 to TRBJ2-5; TRBD2 matches at 8 bases. This CDR3 spans 17 amino acids. Trimming cost V 2 bases and J 6 bases; bases outside gene matches: 14. Germline lookup yields CDR1 SGHVS and CDR2 FQNEAQ.

This chain uses TRBV19 with TRBJ2-3; no reliable D call. Germline CDR1 reads LNHDA; CDR2 reads SQIVND (reference sequence). Trimming pared 6 bases from V and 4 bases from J, leaving 20 bases between. This CDR3 region has 16 residues. The CDR3 DNA follows: TGTGCCAGTAGCGGAGATAGACCGTTAGGCGCAGATACGCAGTATTTT. Translating gives CASSGDRPLGADTQYF.

V is TRBV9 and J is TRBJ2-3; 13 nucleotides match TRBD2. V lost 2 bases, J lost 6 bases, and 6 bases stayed unmatched. Germline values: CDR1 SGDLS, CDR2 YYNGEE. The CDR3 runs 16 residues. The CDR3 spells CASSVTSGGAWDTQYF. DNA of the CDR3: TGTGCCAGCAGCGTCACTAGCGGGGGGGCCTGGGATACGCAGTATTTT.

The CDR3 reads CASSQWGYRGYVGELFF. CDR3 nucleotides: TGCGCCAGCAGCCAATGGGGGTACAGGGGGTACGTCGGGGAGCTGTTTTTT. This sequence joins TRBV4-1 and TRBJ2-2, with TRBD1 identical over 8 bases. The CDR3 totals 17 residues. V lost 2 bases and J lost 7; bases outside the gene matches: 12. Germline CDR1 reads MGHRA; CDR2 reads YSYEKL.

This chain connects TRBV9 to TRBJ2-1, with 8 bases identical to TRBD1. This CDR3 spans 13 amino acids. V shed 2 bases and J 9 bases; nucleotides not matched to a gene: 4. Germline CDR1 is SGDLS and CDR2 is YYNGEE. The CDR3 bases are TGTGCCAGCAGCGTCGATACAGGGGGTGAGCAGTTCTTC. It is translated as CASSVDTGGEQFF. Combining the CDR3 with reference TRBV9 and TRBJ2-1 gives the whole variable domain DSGVTQTPKHLITATGQRVTLRCSPRSGDLSVYWYQQSLDQGLQFLIQYYNGEERAKGNILERFSAQQFPDLHSELNLSSLELGDSALYFCASSVDTGGEQFFGPGTRLTVL.

This clone has just one count. The rearrangement joins TRBV7-2 to TRBJ1-5; D perhaps matches TRBD1 (5 bases). Germline V gene data show CDR1 as SGHTA and CDR2 as FQGNSA. This CDR3 region has 14 residues. Trimming took 5 bases from V and 7 from J, leaving 15 bases between them. The CDR3 sequence is CASSGGGEVQPQHF. Written as DNA, the CDR3 is TGTGCCAGCAGCGGGGGAGGAGAGGTACAGCCCCAGCATTTT.

The V gene is TRBV7-2, the J gene TRBJ2-7; 7 nucleotides match TRBD1. The CDR3 covers 14 residues. V dropped 1 base and J dropped 9; count of bases not matched to a gene: 9. CDR1 is SGHTA and CDR2 is FQGNSA in the germline V gene. CDR3 in amino acids: CASSLDVGGSRQYF. The CDR3 nucleotides are TGTGCCAGCAGCTTAGATGTAGGGGGCAGTCGGCAGTACTTC.